This T cell receptor (beta chain) is from a study of PD-L1 blockade in urothelial cancer. Whole-study context: Patients previously received 0 to 3 chemotherapy regimens.

Measured with immunoSEQ multiplex PCR; TCRdb has only the in-frame clones, and not every one. The data show under 55,000 clones, with roughly 84% seen just once and 5.8% held by the top ten. Trimming at V came to 0 bases and at J to 4 bases, leaving 7 bases not matched to a gene. Germline lookup yields CDR1 SGHTA and CDR2 FQGNSA. The CDR3 is 16 amino acids. The material was PBMCs, obtained around atezolizumab (anti-PD-L1) treatment. The V and J genes are TRBV7-2 and TRBJ2-3; TRBD2 agrees at 7 bases. The receptor comes from a man between 35 and 55 years old with urothelial cancer. The CDR3 bases are TGTGCCAGCAGCTTAGCGGGGGGGTCCCCCCCAGATACGCAGTATTTT. This encodes CASSLAGGSPPDTQYF.